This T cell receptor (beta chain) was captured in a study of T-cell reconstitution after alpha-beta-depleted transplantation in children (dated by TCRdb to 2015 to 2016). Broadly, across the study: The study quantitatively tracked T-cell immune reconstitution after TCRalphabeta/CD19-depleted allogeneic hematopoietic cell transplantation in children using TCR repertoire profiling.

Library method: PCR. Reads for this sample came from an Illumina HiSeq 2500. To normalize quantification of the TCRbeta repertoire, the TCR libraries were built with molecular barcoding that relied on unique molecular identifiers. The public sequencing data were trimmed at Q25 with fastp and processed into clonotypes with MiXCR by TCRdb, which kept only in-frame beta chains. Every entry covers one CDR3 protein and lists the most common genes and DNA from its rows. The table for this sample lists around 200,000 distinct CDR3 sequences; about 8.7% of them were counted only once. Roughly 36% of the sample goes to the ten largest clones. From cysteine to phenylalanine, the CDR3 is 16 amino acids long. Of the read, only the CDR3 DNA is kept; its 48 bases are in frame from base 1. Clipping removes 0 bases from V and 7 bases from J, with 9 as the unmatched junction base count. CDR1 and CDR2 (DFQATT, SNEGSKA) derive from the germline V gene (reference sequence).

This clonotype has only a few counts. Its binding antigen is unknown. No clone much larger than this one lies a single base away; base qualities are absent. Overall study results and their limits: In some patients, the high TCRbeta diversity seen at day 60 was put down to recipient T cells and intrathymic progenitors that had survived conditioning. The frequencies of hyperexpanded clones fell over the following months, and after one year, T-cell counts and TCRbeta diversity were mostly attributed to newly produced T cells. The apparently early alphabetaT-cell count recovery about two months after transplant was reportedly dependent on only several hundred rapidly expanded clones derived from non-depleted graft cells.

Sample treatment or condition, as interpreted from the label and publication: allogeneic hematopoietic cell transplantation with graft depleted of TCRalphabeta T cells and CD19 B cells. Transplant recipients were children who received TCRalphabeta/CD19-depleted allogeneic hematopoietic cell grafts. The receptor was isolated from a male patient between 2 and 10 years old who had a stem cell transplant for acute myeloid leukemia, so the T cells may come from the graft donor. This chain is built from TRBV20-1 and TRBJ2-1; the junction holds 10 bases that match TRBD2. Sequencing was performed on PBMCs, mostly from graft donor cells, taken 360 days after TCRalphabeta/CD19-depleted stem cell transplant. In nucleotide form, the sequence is TGCAGTGCTAGAGATTTACCCAGCGGGAGGGCTAATGAGCAGTTCTTC. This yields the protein CSARDLPSGRANEQFF.